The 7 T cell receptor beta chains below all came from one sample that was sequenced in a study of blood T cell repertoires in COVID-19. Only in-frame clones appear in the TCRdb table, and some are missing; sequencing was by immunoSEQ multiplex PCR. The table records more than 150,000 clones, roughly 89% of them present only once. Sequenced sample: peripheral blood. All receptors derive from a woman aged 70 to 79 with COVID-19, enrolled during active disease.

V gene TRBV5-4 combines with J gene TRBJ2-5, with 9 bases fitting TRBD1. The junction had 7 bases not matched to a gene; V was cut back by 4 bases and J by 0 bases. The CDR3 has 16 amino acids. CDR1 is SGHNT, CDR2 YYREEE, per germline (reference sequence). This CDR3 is CASSPAGQGNQETQYF. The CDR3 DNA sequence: TGTGCCAGCAGCCCCGCGGGACAGGGAAACCAAGAGACCCAGTACTTC.

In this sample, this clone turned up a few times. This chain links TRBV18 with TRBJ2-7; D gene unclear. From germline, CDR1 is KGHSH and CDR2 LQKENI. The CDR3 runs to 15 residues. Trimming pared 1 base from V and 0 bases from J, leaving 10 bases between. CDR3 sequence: CASSPLHESSYEQYF. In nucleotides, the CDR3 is TGTGCCAGCTCACCACTTCACGAGAGCTCCTACGAGCAGTACTTC.

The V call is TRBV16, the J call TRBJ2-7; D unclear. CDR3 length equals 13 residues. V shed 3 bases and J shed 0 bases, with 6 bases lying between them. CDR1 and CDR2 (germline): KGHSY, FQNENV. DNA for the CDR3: TGTGCCAGCAGCCACTCTAGCTCCTACGAGCAGTACTTC. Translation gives CASSHSSSYEQYF.

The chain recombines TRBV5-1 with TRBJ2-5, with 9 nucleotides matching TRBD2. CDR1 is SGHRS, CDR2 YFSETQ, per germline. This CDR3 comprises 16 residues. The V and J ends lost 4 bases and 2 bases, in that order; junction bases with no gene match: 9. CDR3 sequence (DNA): TGCGCCAGCAGCCCAGTGGTAGCGGGAGTTCAAGAGACCCAGTACTTC. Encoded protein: CASSPVVAGVQETQYF.

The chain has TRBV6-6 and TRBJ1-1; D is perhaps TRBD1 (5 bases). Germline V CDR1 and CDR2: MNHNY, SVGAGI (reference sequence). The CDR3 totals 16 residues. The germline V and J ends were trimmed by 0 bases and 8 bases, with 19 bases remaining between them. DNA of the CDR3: TGTGCCAGCAGTTACTCGCCGCGGAGCGGGGGTAAAGAAGCTTTCTTT. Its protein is CASSYSPRSGGKEAFF.

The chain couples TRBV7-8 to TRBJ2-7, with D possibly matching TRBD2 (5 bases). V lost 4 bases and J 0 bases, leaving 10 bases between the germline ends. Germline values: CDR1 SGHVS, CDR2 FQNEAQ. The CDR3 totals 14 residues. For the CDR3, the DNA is TGTGCCAGCAGCTACGGGGAAAGCTCCTACGAGCAGTACTTC. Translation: CASSYGESSYEQYF.

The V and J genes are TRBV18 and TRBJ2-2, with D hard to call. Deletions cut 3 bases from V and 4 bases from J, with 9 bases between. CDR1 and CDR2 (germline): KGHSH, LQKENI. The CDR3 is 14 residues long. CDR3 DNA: TGTGCCAGCTCACCCTCACAGACCACCGGGGAGCTGTTTTTT. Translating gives CASSPSQTTGELFF.